This T cell receptor beta chain was sequenced during a study of shared clonotypes between healthy human individuals (dated by TCRdb to 2019 to 2021). In the study overall: A few men and two women, aged 18 to 49 years, made up the cohort. To increase sequencing depth and limit assay-specific biases, different laboratories used diverse techniques to prepare libraries and sequence TCR repertoires. Per donor, leukapheresis produced somewhere between about 0.94 and 9 billion PBMCs. For each donor, CD4 naive and CD4 memory were each run on three plates, CD8 naive on two plates, and CD8 memory on one plate. Blood TCR repertoires of roughly five healthy adults were deeply sequenced to estimate repertoire size and the extent of clonotype sharing between individuals.

What the authors observed across the whole study: Sampling was limited to blood, and TCR repertoires in tissue likely differ from TCR repertoires in blood. Compared with non-shared clonotypes, clonotypes shared by all four sorted-subset donors had higher generation probabilities. Based on pairwise subsampling, the degree of clonotype sharing among donors was expected to be affected by sequencing depth. Approximately 5% of naive CD4, around 4% of naive CD8, approximately 2.2% of memory CD4, and 0.35% to 0.4% of memory CD8 clonotypes were shared across several donors. Larger estimated clonotype richness was generally found for naive subsets than for memory subsets. Even with the large sequencing depth, rarefaction of the sorted-subset datasets indicated that sequencing was incomplete. The genetic and exposure-history diversity represented was limited by the small number of donors.

CD8 naive samples were CD45RO-negative cells positively selected for CCR7, giving a CD45RA+CCR7+ population that excluded TemRA cells. The donors were healthy, HIV-negative adults with no recently reported acute infections or vaccinations. Every donor was a Caucasian adult residing in Nashville, Tennessee, USA. After blood collection by leukapheresis, PBMCs were isolated using Ficoll-Histopaque density gradient centrifugation and then cryopreserved in the vapor phase of liquid nitrogen. Analytical flow cytometry was used to check the purity and quantity of every magnetically sorted T cell population. Genomic DNA was isolated from each sorted fraction and quantified by UV absorbance on a Nanodrop 2000c. A remark on this clone: Its binding antigen is unknown. Within one base of it there is no much larger clone, and no base qualities were kept.

Using the deep immunoSEQ assay, TCR CDR3 regions were amplified from genomic DNA by multiplex PCR. Extracted genomic DNA from each cell subset was spread evenly across all wells of several immunoSEQ 96-well plates, with each plate serving as a replicate. Each replicate PCR for sorted subsets received approximately 220 ng genomic DNA, equal to roughly 30,000 T cell genomes. The purified libraries were quantified using a Qubit 3.0 fluorometer, sized with a Bioanalyzer 2100, and then quantified again using the KAPA Library Quantification kit. Every immunoSEQ 96-well plate was sequenced on a separate single-read 150-cycle Illumina NextSeq 550 flow cell. Per the original workflow: Because the immunoSEQ output held only junctional sequences and lacked quality scores, the filtering could not match the filtering applied to full-length reads. To assign V/J genes and CDR3, sequences were annotated using PyIR, a Python wrapper for IgBLAST v1.9, with IMGT germline references. Reads with weak V/J assignments (E-value above 1e-6), missing CDR3, stop codons, out-of-frame junctions, or ambiguous translated residues were removed. V3J clonotypes were defined as sequences sharing the same inferred V gene, J gene, and CDR3 amino acid sequence. The percentage overlap between two repertoires was calculated by dividing the number of shared unique clonotypes by the size of the smaller repertoire. Richness of each repertoire was evaluated using RTK rarefaction, the Chao1 estimator, and Recon v2.1 estimates of unobserved clonotypes. Generation probabilities for all TCRbeta clonotypes obtained by the gDNA method from four donors were computed using OLGA. This immuneACCESS table, as held by TCRdb, lists in-frame sequences with V and J called but not all clones. Of the missing ones, under half trace to an unresolved V gene in checked studies; the others have no known cause. D and trimming were read from the DNA, whereas the V and J calls and clone size are those reported in that table. For this sample there are around 2.1 million clones; 93% appear just once. The ten biggest clones cover under 2% of the sample.

V drops 6 bases and J drops 10 bases, leaving 15 bases in between. CDR1 and CDR2, looked up from the germline V gene, are MDHEN and SYDVKM. From cysteine to phenylalanine, the CDR3 is 12 amino acids long. CDR3 DNA only is kept here, 36 bases in frame from base 1. The chain is made from TRBV28 and TRBJ1-1; the D gene cannot be named for sure. Sequencing was carried out using naive CD8+ T cells from PBMCs. The cell subset or site label for this specimen denotes: CD45RA+CCR7+. The receptor was derived from a man between 18 and 35 years old in good health. Some clones in this sample may be carry-over from other donors' samples. CDR3 loop: CASSSVGGGAFF. The sequenced DNA is TGTGCCAGCAGCTCAGTCGGCGGAGGAGCTTTCTTT.